A selection of T cell receptor beta chains follows, all from one sample in a study of shared clonotypes between healthy human individuals. The method was immunoSEQ multiplex PCR; TCRdb's version includes in-frame clones alone and lacks a portion of them. The table has approximately 1,500,000 clones, roughly 96% seen once. What was sequenced was naive CD4+ T cells sorted from blood. These TCRs come from a man in his thirties or forties in good health. CDR3s include the opening cysteine and the closing phenylalanine or tryptophan. D genes are given only for firm matches.

v_gene	j_gene	d_gene	CDR3nt	CDR3aa
TRBV30	TRBJ1-2	NA	TGTGCCTGGAGTGCAGGACAGAACTATGGCTACACCTTC	CAWSAGQNYGYTF
TRBV7-8	TRBJ2-5	NA	TGTGCCAGCAGCTTAGGTCAGTCGGAGACCCAGTACTTC	CASSLGQSETQYF
TRBV28	TRBJ1-5	NA	TGTGCCAGCAGCATCTTCGACAGGAGCAATCAGCCCCAGCATTTT	CASSIFDRSNQPQHF
TRBV7-8	TRBJ1-5	NA	TGTGCCAGCAGGGAGGGTTTTGAGGTAGGCAATCAGCCCCAGCATTTT	CASREGFEVGNQPQHF
TRBV7-9	TRBJ2-7	TRBD2	TGTGCCAGCAGCCCGGAGCGGGGCCCCTACGAGCAGTACTTC	CASSPERGPYEQYF
TRBV28	TRBJ2-5	NA	TGTGCCAGCAGTTTCGGTGGGCAGGGCCCCCCGGGGTGGGCTCAAGAGACCCAGTACTTC	CASSFGGQGPPGWAQETQYF
TRBV18	TRBJ2-2	NA	TGTGCCAGCTCACCCAAGGCAGGGGAGCTGTTTTTT	CASSPKAGELFF
TRBV7-9	TRBJ2-1	NA	TGTGCCAGCAGCTTTGGGAGTAGCGGTATATACAATGAGCAGTTCTTC	CASSFGSSGIYNEQFF
TRBV13	TRBJ1-3	NA	TGTGCCAGCAGCTTGCGGGGGGCCCTAGCTGGAAACACCATATATTTT	CASSLRGALAGNTIYF
TRBV4-1	TRBJ2-7	NA	TGCGCCAGCAGCCAAGTCCCCAGGATCTACGAGCAGTACTTC	CASSQVPRIYEQYF
TRBV19	TRBJ2-3	NA	TGTGCCAGTAGTATAGCCGAAGATACGCAGTATTTT	CASSIAEDTQYF
TRBV18	TRBJ1-4	NA	TGTGCCAGCTCTCTTTCGAGAGGGACCTCGGGAGAAAAACTGTTTTTT	CASSLSRGTSGEKLFF
TRBV11-2	TRBJ1-2	TRBD1	TGTGCCAGCAGATCGGGACAGGGCGACTATGGCTACACCTTC	CASRSGQGDYGYTF
TRBV7-6	TRBJ2-3	TRBD2	TGTGCCAGCAGCGCTAGCGGGAGGACAGATACGCAGTATTTT	CASSASGRTDTQYF
TRBV7-8	TRBJ1-3	NA	TGTGCCAGCAGCTTTGGACGGTTGGCTGGAAACACCATATATTTT	CASSFGRLAGNTIYF
TRBV28	TRBJ1-5	NA	TGTGCCAGCAGTTTTGTTTGGACACCGTCTCAGCCCCAGCATTTT	CASSFVWTPSQPQHF